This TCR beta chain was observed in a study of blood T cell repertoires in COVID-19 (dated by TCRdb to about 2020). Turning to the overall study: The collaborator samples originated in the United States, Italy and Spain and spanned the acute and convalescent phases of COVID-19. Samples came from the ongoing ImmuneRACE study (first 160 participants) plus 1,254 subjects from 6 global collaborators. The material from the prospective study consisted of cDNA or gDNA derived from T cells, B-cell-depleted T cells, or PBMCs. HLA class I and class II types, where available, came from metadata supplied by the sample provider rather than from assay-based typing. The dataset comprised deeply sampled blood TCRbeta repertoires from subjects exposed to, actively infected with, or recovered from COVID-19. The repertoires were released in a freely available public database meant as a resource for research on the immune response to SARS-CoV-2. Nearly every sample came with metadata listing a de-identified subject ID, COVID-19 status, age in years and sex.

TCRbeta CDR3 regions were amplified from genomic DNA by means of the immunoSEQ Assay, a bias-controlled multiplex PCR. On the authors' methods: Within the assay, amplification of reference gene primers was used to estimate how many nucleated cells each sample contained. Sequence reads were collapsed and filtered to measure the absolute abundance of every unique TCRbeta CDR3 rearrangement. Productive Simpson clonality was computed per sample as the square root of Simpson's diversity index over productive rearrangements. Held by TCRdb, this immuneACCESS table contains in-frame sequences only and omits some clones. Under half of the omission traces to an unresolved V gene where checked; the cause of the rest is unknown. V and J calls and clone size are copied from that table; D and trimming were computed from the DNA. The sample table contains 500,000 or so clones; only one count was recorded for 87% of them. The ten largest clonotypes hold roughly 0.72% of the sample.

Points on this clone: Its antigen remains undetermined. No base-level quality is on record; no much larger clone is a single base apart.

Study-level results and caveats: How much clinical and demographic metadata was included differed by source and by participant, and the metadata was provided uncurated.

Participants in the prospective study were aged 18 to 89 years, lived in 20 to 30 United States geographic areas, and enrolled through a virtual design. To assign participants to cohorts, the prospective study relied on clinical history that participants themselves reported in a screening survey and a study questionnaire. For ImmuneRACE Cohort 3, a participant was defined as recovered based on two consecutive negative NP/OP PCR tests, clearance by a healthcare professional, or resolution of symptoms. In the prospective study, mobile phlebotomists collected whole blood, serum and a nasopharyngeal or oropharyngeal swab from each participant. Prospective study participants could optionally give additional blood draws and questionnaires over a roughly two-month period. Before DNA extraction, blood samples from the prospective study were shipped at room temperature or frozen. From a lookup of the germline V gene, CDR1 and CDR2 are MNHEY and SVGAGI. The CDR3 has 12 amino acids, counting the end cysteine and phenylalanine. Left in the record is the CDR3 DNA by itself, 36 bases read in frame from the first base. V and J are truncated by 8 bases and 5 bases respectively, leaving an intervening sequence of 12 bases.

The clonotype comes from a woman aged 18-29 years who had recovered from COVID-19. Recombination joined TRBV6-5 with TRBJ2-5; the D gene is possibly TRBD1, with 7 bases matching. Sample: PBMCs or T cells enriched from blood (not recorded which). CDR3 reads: CASRRGRETQYF. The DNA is TGTGCCAGCCGGAGGGGGCGGGAGACCCAGTACTTC.